Below, 29 T cell receptor beta chains from the same sample are listed, as sequenced in a study of early T cells in non-severe SARS-CoV-2 infection (dated by TCRdb to the early 2020s). The library was obtained by 5' RACE. Instrument on record: NextSeq 500. The public sequencing data were trimmed at Q25 with fastp and processed into clonotypes with MiXCR by TCRdb, which kept only in-frame beta chains. Here each entry gathers all rows of one CDR3 protein and keeps the most common genes and DNA. The sample has under 85,000 distinct CDR3 sequences on record, roughly 10% of them singletons. 4.5% to 7% of the sample comes from the top ten. The material was whole blood, obtained at baseline. These receptors all come from an adult who was a healthcare worker with PCR-confirmed SARS-CoV-2 infection or an uninfected control (not recorded which).

This sequence joins TRBV12-3 or TRBV12-4 and TRBJ2-7; TRBD1 might be the D (5 bases). The V end lost 8 bases, the J end lost 10 bases, and 21 bases lay between the germline ends. CDR3 length: 13 residues. CDR3 region: CASSLRQGTDQYF. The CDR3, as DNA: TGTGCCAGCTCCCTCAGGCAGGGAACGGACCAGTACTTC.

This clonotype was detected a few times. The gene calls are TRBV7-2 and TRBJ2-3, with a possible D match to TRBD1 (5 bases). CDR1 SGHTA and CDR2 FQGNSA come from the germline V gene. Trimming took off 0 bases at V and 5 bases at J, with 9 bases between the two ends. The CDR3 spans 14 residues. CDR3: CASSLAQGIDTQYF. The DNA for the CDR3 is TGTGCCAGCAGCTTAGCTCAGGGCATAGATACGCAGTATTTT. The variable domain in full, completed from reference TRBV7-2 and TRBJ2-3, reads GAGVSQSPSNKVTEKGKDVELRCDPISGHTALYWYRQSLGQGLEFLIYFQGNSAPDKSGLPSDRFSAERTGGSVSTLTIQRTQQEDSAVYLCASSLAQGIDTQYFGPGTRLTVL.

This clonotype occurred a few times. The chain has TRBV5-1 and TRBJ1-1; unclear D gene. The CDR3 spans 14 residues. V lost 4 bases and J 0 bases, leaving 10 bases between the germline ends. CDR1 SGHRS and CDR2 YFSETQ come from the germline V gene. The CDR3 protein is CASSPWNMNTEAFF. DNA of the CDR3: TGCGCCAGCAGCCCCTGGAATATGAACACTGAAGCTTTCTTT.

This clonotype was detected a few times. The V and J genes are TRBV10-3 and TRBJ2-4, with D possibly called TRBD1 or TRBD2 (5 bases each). The CDR3 consists of 15 residues. Trimming stripped 0 bases from V and 0 bases from J, with 6 bases between. Germline V CDR1 and CDR2: ENHRY, SYGVKD. The CDR3 nucleotides read TGTGCCATCAGTGAGTCGGGGACAGCCAAAAACATTCAGTACTTC. Amino acids: CAISESGTAKNIQYF.

This clonotype was seen many times. V gene TRBV10-3 combines with J gene TRBJ1-6; tentative D call: TRBD1 (6 bases). V lost 6 bases and J 8 bases, leaving 14 bases between the germline ends. CDR1 is ENHRY and CDR2 is SYGVKD in the germline V gene. The CDR3 extends over 14 amino acids. The CDR3 sequence is CAIRVQGIDSPLHF. In DNA form, the CDR3 reads TGTGCCATCAGGGTCCAGGGGATCGATTCACCCCTCCACTTT.

The rearrangement links TRBV3-1 to TRBJ2-7; 8 nucleotides align to TRBD1. Germline-derived CDR1 and CDR2 are LGHDT and YNNKEL (reference sequence). This CDR3 region has 14 residues. With V trimmed by 8 bases and J by 6 bases, 12 bases remained unmatched. The CDR3 sequence is CASRGTGPLSEQYF. Written as DNA, the CDR3 is TGTGCCAGCCGCGGGACAGGTCCTTTATCCGAGCAGTACTTC.

This clonotype was seen a few times. The rearrangement uses TRBV19 and TRBJ1-3; D gene ambiguous. V was clipped by 3 bases and J by 1 base, with 10 bases between them. The CDR3 sequence is 15 residues long. Germline V gene sequence: CDR1 LNHDA, CDR2 SQIVND (reference sequence). Here the CDR3 DNA reads TGTGCCAGTAGTATTGCGGGGATTTCTGGAAACACCATATATTTT. Encoded protein: CASSIAGISGNTIYF.

This clonotype occurred many times. The chain couples TRBV12-3 or TRBV12-4 to TRBJ2-2; 11 bases line up with TRBD2. CDR3 length: 15 amino acids. J lost 5 bases, V lost 8 bases, and 7 bases had no gene match. CDR3 sequence (DNA): TGTGCCAGCGGACTACTAGCGGGAGTTACCGGGGAGCTGTTTTTT. This codes for CASGLLAGVTGELFF.

J is TRBJ2-7 and V is TRBV9, with unresolved D. There are 14 residues in the CDR3. The germline V and J ends were trimmed by 0 bases and 5 bases, with 12 bases remaining between them. The germline gives CDR1 SGDLS, CDR2 YYNGEE. The CDR3: CASSVGAVSNEQYF. CDR3 coding DNA: TGTGCCAGCAGCGTAGGGGCAGTTAGCAACGAGCAGTACTTC.

This clonotype was recorded a few times. This rearrangement joins TRBV7-2 to TRBJ2-4, with 8 bases identical to TRBD2. Trimming took 6 bases from V and 2 from J; bases not matched to a gene: 24. Looked up from germline, CDR1 is SGHTA and CDR2 is FQGNSA. The CDR3 contains 21 residues. Written as DNA, the CDR3 is TGTGCCAGCAGTTCCAGAAACGTCCGGGAGGGTACCTCCCCTACCAAAAACATTCAGTACTTC. Its translation: CASSSRNVREGTSPTKNIQYF.

This clonotype has a count of ten or more. This sequence joins TRBV11-2 and TRBJ2-1; D is perhaps TRBD2 (5 bases). The V gene's germline CDR1 is SGHAT and CDR2 FQNNGV. The CDR3 contains 17 residues. V dropped 7 bases and J dropped 0 bases, with 19 bases sitting between them. The CDR3 region is CASTPTAGRGSYNEQFF. In DNA, the CDR3 is TGTGCCAGCACCCCTACGGCGGGTCGGGGCTCCTACAATGAGCAGTTCTTC.

The table lists this clonotype with a few counts. V is TRBV29-1 and J is TRBJ1-1; 8 positions agree with TRBD1. CDR3 size: 15 residues. The germline gives CDR1 SQVTM, CDR2 ANQGSEA. J lost 5 bases, V lost 4 bases, and 12 bases had no gene match. DNA for the CDR3: TGCAGCGTTGGGGCGGGACAGGTATTCGGGACTGAAGCTTTCTTT. It translates to CSVGAGQVFGTEAFF.

V is TRBV21-1 and J is TRBJ2-4; the D call of TRBD1 is as the table states it, not checked on the DNA. TRBV21-1 is annotated as a pseudogene. The CDR3 consists of 16 residues. CDR3 region: CASSKGAGATKNIQYF. CDR3 DNA: TGTGCCAGCAGCAAAGGCGCAGGGGCGACCAAAAACATTCAGTACTTC.

CDR3 bases: TGCAGCGTTCGACAGGGGCCCAGGAATGAGCAGTTCTTC. Translated, it gives CSVRQGPRNEQFF. V gene TRBV29-1 combines with J gene TRBJ2-1; TRBD1 aligns across 8 bases. The germline CDR1 and CDR2 sequences are SQVTM and ANQGSEA. The ends lost 5 bases at V and 7 bases at J; junction bases unmatched: 7. The CDR3 has 13 amino acids.

J is TRBJ1-1 and V is TRBV6-5; D unclear. Trimming cost V 0 bases and J 0 bases, with 14 bases left between them. The CDR3 has 17 residues. CDR1 MNHEY and CDR2 SVGAGI come from the germline V gene. CDR3 coding DNA: TGTGCCAGCAGTTACTCAAAGGCCCAGAGACTGAACACTGAAGCTTTCTTT. Translating gives CASSYSKAQRLNTEAFF.

This clonotype was seen more than once but under ten times. The rearrangement links TRBV5-4 to TRBJ1-2; 10 bases are shared with TRBD1. The junction had 1 base not matched to a gene; V was cut back by 0 bases and J by 8 bases. The CDR3 totals 13 residues. Germline CDR1 reads SGHNT; CDR2 reads YYREEE (reference sequence). This chain's CDR3 is CASSLETGGGYTF. DNA for the CDR3: TGTGCCAGCAGCTTGGAGACAGGGGGCGGCTACACCTTC.

This clonotype was recorded at least ten times. V gene TRBV6-1 combines with J gene TRBJ2-5; D possibly corresponds to TRBD2 (5 bases). The CDR3 has 14 amino acids. From germline, CDR1 is MNHNS and CDR2 SASEGT. V lost 6 bases to trimming and J lost 0 bases, with 11 bases between them. CDR3 DNA: TGTGCCAGCAGACCTAGCAGGTACCAAGAGACCCAGTACTTC. Amino acid sequence: CASRPSRYQETQYF.

The chain combines TRBV7-3 with TRBJ2-2; D may be TRBD1 or TRBD2 (6 bases each). Germline loops: CDR1 SGHTA, CDR2 FQGTGA. V was shortened by 6 bases and J by 6 bases, with 20 bases between the two germline ends. This CDR3 has 16 amino acids. The CDR3 DNA sequence: TGTGCCAGCAGTTTAGACCCAAACAGGGAGGCCGGGGAGCTGTTTTTT. Amino acids: CASSLDPNREAGELFF.

This chain connects TRBV4-1 to TRBJ2-7; possible D gene TRBD1, 6 bases. V was pared by 8 bases and J by 3 bases, with 17 bases between. The germline V gene encodes CDR1 MGHRA and CDR2 YSYEKL. CDR3 length: 14 residues. The CDR3 nucleotides are TGCGCCAGCGGGCTCGGAACAGGGTTCTACGAGCAGTACTTC. Translating gives CASGLGTGFYEQYF.

The chain recombines TRBV7-2 with TRBJ1-6, with D tentatively TRBD1 (6 bases). The CDR3 has 12 residues. V was pared by 3 bases and J by 16 bases, with 13 bases between. The germline gives CDR1 SGHTA, CDR2 FQGNSA. DNA for the CDR3: TGTGCCAGCAGCTTTGGGGACACCCAACTCCACTTT. Translating it yields CASSFGDTQLHF. The entire variable domain, with the rest obtained from reference TRBV7-2 and TRBJ1-6, is as follows: GAGVSQSPSNKVTEKGKDVELRCDPISGHTALYWYRQSLGQGLEFLIYFQGNSAPDKSGLPSDRFSAERTGGSVSTLTIQRTQQEDSAVYLCASSFGDTQLHFGNGTRLTVT.

The chain joins TRBV2 to TRBJ1-1; D uncertain. V lost 9 bases, J lost 8 bases, and 19 bases lay in between. Germline CDR1 and CDR2: SNHLY and FYNNEI. CDR3 size: 13 residues. CDR3 in amino acids: CARMIPETGEAFF. Here the CDR3 DNA reads TGTGCCAGAATGATCCCCGAGACTGGAGAAGCTTTCTTT.

The table lists this clonotype with a few counts. The chain joins TRBV7-8 to TRBJ2-5, with D perhaps matching TRBD2 (5 bases). CDR3 length: 14 amino acids. Germline loops: CDR1 SGHVS, CDR2 FQNEAQ. Deletions cut 1 base from V and 7 bases from J, with 13 bases between. The CDR3 here is CASSLGVKGGTQYF. The CDR3 coding sequence is TGTGCCAGCAGCTTAGGTGTAAAAGGAGGGACCCAGTACTTC.

Turning to this clonotype: A much larger clone differs from this one at a single base, so this may be a read error. The genes are TRBV5-8 and TRBJ2-1, with D possibly being TRBD2 (5 bases). V was cut by 0 bases and J by 11 bases, with 18 bases left in between. Germline loops: CDR1 SGHTS, CDR2 YDEGEE. The CDR3 runs 15 residues. The CDR3 sequence: CASSLELTVLAKQFF. The DNA of the CDR3 is TGTGCCAGCAGCTTGGAGCTCACGGTGCTAGCAAAGCAGTTCTTC.

This clonotype occurred a few times. The chain uses TRBV29-1 and TRBJ1-1; tentative D call: TRBD1 (6 bases). V gave up 6 bases and J gave up 3 bases, with 20 bases separating them. The CDR3 is 15 amino acids. Germline V CDR1 and CDR2: SQVTM, ANQGSEA. The CDR3 DNA is TGCAGCGTCGCACTACCGAGGGGGAGGTACACTGAAGCTTTCTTT. Protein sequence: CSVALPRGRYTEAFF.

V gene TRBV4-1 combines with J gene TRBJ1-2; 9 nucleotides align to TRBD1. CDR1 and CDR2 from the germline V gene are MGHRA and YSYEKL. The length of the CDR3 is 15 residues. The J segment lost 8 bases and the V segment lost 1 base, leaving 8 bases of the junction unmatched. CDR3 sequence reads: CASSQAAQGARGYTF. CDR3 sequence (DNA): TGCGCCAGCAGCCAAGCGGCACAGGGGGCTCGAGGCTACACCTTC.

This clonotype appeared many times. This chain joins TRBV11-2 and TRBJ2-1; maybe TRBD1 (6 bases). This CDR3 region has 15 residues. Germline assignment: CDR1 SGHAT and CDR2 FQNNGV. The germline V and J ends were trimmed by 5 bases and 7 bases, with 18 bases remaining between them. CDR3 in amino acids: CASSGGGERENEQFF. In DNA, the CDR3 is TGTGCCAGCAGCGGGGGCGGTGAAAGGGAGAATGAGCAGTTCTTC.

The rearrangement uses TRBV7-9 and TRBJ2-7; TRBD1 matches 7 bases. The CDR3 is 15 residues long. CDR1 SEHNR and CDR2 FQNEAQ come from the germline V gene (reference sequence). The CDR3 sequence is CAFHHPGTALGEQYF. CDR3 in DNA: TGTGCGTTCCACCACCCCGGGACAGCCTTGGGTGAGCAGTACTTC.

This clonotype was recorded many times. The chain uses TRBV29-1 and TRBJ1-1; the D is unclear. Looked up from germline, CDR1 is SQVTM and CDR2 is ANQGSEA. The V and J ends lost 4 bases and 4 bases respectively, with 16 bases between them. This CDR3 spans 14 amino acids. Here the CDR3 reads CSVGRAPGSTEAFF. Here the CDR3 DNA reads TGCAGCGTTGGGAGGGCTCCCGGGAGCACTGAAGCTTTCTTT.

The table lists this clonotype with many counts. The chain is built from TRBV12-3 or TRBV12-4 and TRBJ2-1; either TRBD1 or TRBD2 may supply D (5 bases each). The CDR3 runs to 13 residues. V dropped 5 bases and J dropped 12 bases, with 17 bases sitting between them. This chain's CDR3 is CASSMGPTSGQFF. CDR3 DNA sequence: TGTGCCAGCAGTATGGGACCCACGAGCGGGCAGTTCTTC.